The clone carrying this T cell receptor beta chain showed up just once. The antigen remains undetermined. TCRdb's copy holds only in-frame clones and misses some; the assay was immunoSEQ multiplex PCR. The sample lists roughly 78,000 clones; more than 75% were seen once. Time point denoted: blood 2 weeks post-SBRT. Treatment in this sample: 15 Gy SBRT to primary tumor, nephrectomy 4 weeks later. These data belong to a study of radiation and T cells in renal cell carcinoma. Study-wide results and limits: Without pretreatment biopsies, baseline tumor clonotype presence was undetermined. From baseline, blood top tumor clonotypes peaked at 2 weeks post-radiation.

Looked up from germline, CDR1 is ENHRY and CDR2 is SYGVKD. CDR3 length equals 18 residues. Trimming took 4 bases from V and 6 from J; bases not matched to a gene: 10. The receptor was isolated from a man aged 55 to 69 with renal cell carcinoma. The V and J genes are TRBV10-3 and TRBJ2-2; 14 bases agree with TRBD2. The specimen was blood, collected from a patient whose treatment included radiotherapy and nephrectomy. DNA for the CDR3: TGTGCCATCAGTGTTCGACTAGCGGGAGGGCCGGGCCCCGGGGAGCTGTTTTTT. It translates to CAISVRLAGGPGPGELFF.